Detailed here is one T cell receptor (beta chain). Its antigen is still unknown. No base qualities exist here, and no much larger clone lies one base off it. This specimen belongs to a study of post-analysis software for immune sequencing data (dated by TCRdb to between 2014 and 2017). In the study overall: Recorded disease courses included relapsing-remitting, secondary progressive and progressive-relapsing multiple sclerosis, with some patients lacking subtype annotation. A subset of samples was prepared in parallel using single-end sample barcoding, then pooled and co-amplified after Illumina adapter ligation. Patient repertoires were compared against 11 to 12 previously published healthy control repertoires from donors aged roughly 6 to 28 years. The paper's findings and limits, for the study overall: The multiple sclerosis patient group was slightly younger than the control group. Direct clustering with F measure revealed strong co-clustering of samples prepared in the same batch, which led to a batch-effect correction. Significantly lower normalized Chao1 diversity was found in multiple sclerosis patients than in controls, suggesting substantial peripheral T-cell clonal expansion. A handful of TRBV segments, including TRBV5-6, TRBV5-1 and TRBV20-1, were significantly more frequent in patients than controls.

The germline V and J ends show losses of 11 bases and 0 bases respectively, and no gene match explains 9 bases of the junction. Including the terminal cysteine and phenylalanine, the CDR3 comprises 16 residues. The retained sequence is limited to the CDR3, 48 bases, with the frame set at the first base. The germline V gene encodes CDR1 LNHDA and CDR2 SQIVND (reference sequence). The library relied on PCR. Data came from an Illumina HiSeq 2500. To reduce PCR and sequencing biases, unique molecular identifiers were incorporated into the TCR beta cDNA libraries. Roughly 0.5 million cDNA molecules were obtained per 1 to 10 million input T cells, so each molecule approximated one T cell. The patient libraries were prepared and sequenced with the same protocol used for the earlier healthy control dataset. Samples belonging to the same batch were prepared together, multiplexed and sequenced on a shared HiSeq lane. The source study handled its data this way. Raw barcoded reads were processed with MIGEC, and single-read molecular identifier groups were discarded before consensus assembly and CDR3 extraction. VDJtools was used for post-analysis of the clonotype tables, with diversity normalized by down-sampling every dataset to the smallest sample size. In repertoire overlap clustering, CDR3 amino acid sequences, but not nucleotide sequences, were matched to correct batch-related cross-sample contamination. The public reads were reprocessed in TCRdb via fastp at Q25 and MiXCR, keeping in-frame beta chains. Rows are combined by CDR3 protein, so each entry shows the most common genes and DNA. The V and J calls and clone size are TCRdb's, not the authors'. For this sample the table gives 740,000 or so distinct CDR3 sequences, of which around 50% were detected only once. The top ten hold approximately 4.2% of the sample.

To demonstrate the VDJtools post-analysis software, the study profiled TCR beta repertoires from the peripheral blood of 10 to 15 young patients with multiple sclerosis. The multiple sclerosis patients were children and adolescents between roughly 6 and 17 years of age. The TCR comes from a girl between 5 and 17 years old with multiple sclerosis. The receptor chain draws on TRBV19 and TRBJ2-6, and 8 junctional nucleotides match TRBD1. The sample taken for sequencing was blood. Here is the DNA: TGTGCCGGTTCAGGGGGCCCGAGCTCTGGGGCCAACGTCCTGACTTTC. Its protein reads: CAGSGGPSSGANVLTF.